The entry below gives a single T cell receptor (beta chain) sequence along with its context. Its recognized antigen is unknown. No qualities accompany the bases; no much larger clone lies one base away. In the germline V gene (reference sequence), CDR1 corresponds to PRHDT and CDR2 to FYEKMQ. Trimming takes 4 bases off V and 6 bases off J; junction bases not matched to a gene: 7. The cysteine opens and the phenylalanine closes a CDR3 of 15 amino acids. The only DNA kept is the CDR3, 45 bases in frame from the first base. TCRbeta CDR3 regions were amplified from genomic DNA using the immunoSEQ Assay, a bias-controlled multiplex PCR. On the study's bioinformatics: The number of nucleated cells in each sample was estimated from the amplification of reference gene primers within the assay. To quantify the absolute abundance of each unique TCRbeta CDR3 rearrangement, sequence reads were collapsed and filtered. For each sample, productive Simpson clonality was calculated as the square root of Simpson's diversity index over productive rearrangements. TCRdb holds this immuneACCESS table with in-frame rearrangements only. Some clones are missing; in checked studies, unresolved V genes explain under half, and the rest has no known cause. V, J and clone size reflect that table, while D and trimming were determined from the DNA. A total of just under 150,000 clones appear in this sample, over 80% of them only once. Less than 45% of the sample is in the top ten clones.

These data originate in a study of blood T cell repertoires in COVID-19 (dated by TCRdb to the early 2020s). Regarding the complete study: Samples from collaborators originated in the United States, Italy and Spain and spanned both the acute and convalescent phases of COVID-19. The prospective study material was composed of cDNA or gDNA derived from T cells, B-cell-depleted T cells, or PBMCs. Deeply sampled blood TCRbeta repertoires from subjects exposed to, actively infected with, or recovered from COVID-19 were included in the dataset. A freely available public database, intended as a resource for researchers studying the immune response to SARS-CoV-2, is where the repertoires were released. The samples were drawn from the first 160 participants of the ongoing ImmuneRACE study and from 950 to 1,500 subjects provided by 6 global collaborators. A de-identified subject ID, COVID-19 status, age in years and sex were almost always included in the sample metadata. Where available, HLA class I and class II types were taken from metadata supplied by the sample provider and were not determined by assay-based typing.

The full study reports these points: The amount of clinical and demographic metadata varied by source and participant and was provided uncurated.

A second Seattle source provided samples from volunteer blood donors who had recovered from COVID-19. Each collaborating institution followed its own protocols to collect whole blood in K2EDTA tubes. Collaborator samples were shipped for TCRbeta analysis as frozen whole blood, isolated PBMCs, or DNA extracted from either sample type. The chain links TRBV13 with TRBJ2-1; 9 junctional bases match TRBD2. The origin of this receptor is a man aged 45-65 years who had recovered from COVID-19. Material for sequencing was peripheral blood. The CDR3 corresponds to CASSYTGTSTNEQFF. The sequenced DNA: TGTGCCAGCAGCTACACCGGGACTAGCACCAATGAGCAGTTCTTC.